This paragraph reports one T cell receptor (beta chain). Its target is unknown. The data are from a study of T cells after yellow fever vaccination. The study's findings and limits: Most primary-vaccination clones recurred post-booster (approximately 96% CD4, over 70% CD8). Repertoires obtained by FACS sorting could include abundant clonotypes that entered as contaminants from the bulk population. Only a small proportion of the clonotypes turned up in both the CD4 and the CD8 compartments, likely arising from convergent recombination.

This CDR3 spans 16 amino acids. Trimming removed 2 bases from V and 0 bases from J, with 11 bases in between. The germline V gene encodes CDR1 SGHTA and CDR2 FQGTGA. Researchers made TCR cDNA using 5'RACE template switching, and this step added a universal primer site and UMIs. One entry per CDR3 protein, called by TCRdb with MiXCR from the 5' RACE reads. The sample has about 430,000 distinct CDR3 sequences; 15% to 20% are singletons. The sequencing here drew on PBMCs, taken before the yellow fever booster vaccination. This receptor was obtained from a man aged 18 to 30 who received the YFV17D yellow fever vaccine. The J gene is TRBJ2-1, the V gene TRBV7-3; D unresolved. The CDR3 bases are TGTGCCAGCAGCTTATTTGGCGGTGTCTCCTACAATGAGCAGTTCTTC. Translating it yields CASSLFGGVSYNEQFF.